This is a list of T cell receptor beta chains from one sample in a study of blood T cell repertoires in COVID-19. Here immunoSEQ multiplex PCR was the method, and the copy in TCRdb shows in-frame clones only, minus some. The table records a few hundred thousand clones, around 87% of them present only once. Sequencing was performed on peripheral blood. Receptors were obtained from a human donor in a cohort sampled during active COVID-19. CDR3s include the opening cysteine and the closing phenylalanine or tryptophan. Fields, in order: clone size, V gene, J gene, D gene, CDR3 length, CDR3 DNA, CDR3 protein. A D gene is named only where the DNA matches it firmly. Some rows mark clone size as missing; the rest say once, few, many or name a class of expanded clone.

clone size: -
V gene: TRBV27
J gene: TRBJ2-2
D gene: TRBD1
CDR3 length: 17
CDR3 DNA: TGTGCCAGCAGTCCTAAGGGGGCACTGTTGGGTACCGGGGAGCTGTTTTTT
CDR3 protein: CASSPKGALLGTGELFF

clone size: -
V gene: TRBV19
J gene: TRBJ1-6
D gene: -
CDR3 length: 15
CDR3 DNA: TGTGCCAGTAGTCAATTCAGCTCCTATAATTCACCCCTCCACTTT
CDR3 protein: CASSQFSSYNSPLHF

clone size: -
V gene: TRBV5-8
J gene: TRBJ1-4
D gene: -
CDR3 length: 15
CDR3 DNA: TGTGCCAGCAGCTTGTTTTCCCCGACTAATGAAAAACTGTTTTTT
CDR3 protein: CASSLFSPTNEKLFF

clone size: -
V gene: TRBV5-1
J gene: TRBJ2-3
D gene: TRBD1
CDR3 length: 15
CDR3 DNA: TGCGCCAGCAGCCTACTGGACAGGGGGGCAGATACGCAGTATTTT
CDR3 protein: CASSLLDRGADTQYF

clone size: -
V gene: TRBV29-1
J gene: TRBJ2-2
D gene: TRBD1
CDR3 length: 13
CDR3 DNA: TGCAGCGTTGAGGGACAGTTTCGCGGGGAGCTGTTTTTT
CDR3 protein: CSVEGQFRGELFF

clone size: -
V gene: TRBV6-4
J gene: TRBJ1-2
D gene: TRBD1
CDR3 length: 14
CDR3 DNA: TGTGCCAGCAGTGAGGGACAGGGGAGCTATGGCTACACCTTC
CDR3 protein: CASSEGQGSYGYTF

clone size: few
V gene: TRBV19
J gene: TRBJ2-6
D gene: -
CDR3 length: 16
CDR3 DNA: TGTGCCAGTAGCCCGTTCGGGAACTCTGGGGCCAACGTCCTGACTTTC
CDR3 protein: CASSPFGNSGANVLTF

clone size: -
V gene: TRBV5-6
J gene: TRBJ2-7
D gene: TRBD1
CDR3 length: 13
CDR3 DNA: TGTGCCAGCAGCTCTGACAGGGAAGTAGTGCAGTACTTC
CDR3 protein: CASSSDREVVQYF

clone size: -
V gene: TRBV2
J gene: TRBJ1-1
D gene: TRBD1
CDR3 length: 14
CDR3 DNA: TGTGCCAGCAGGGGGGGACAGTTGAACACTGAAGCTTTCTTT
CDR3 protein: CASRGGQLNTEAFF

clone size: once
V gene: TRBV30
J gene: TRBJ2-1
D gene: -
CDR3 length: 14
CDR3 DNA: TGTGCCTGGGGCCGGCGACTAGGGGGCTATGAGCAGTTCTTC
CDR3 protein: CAWGRRLGGYEQFF

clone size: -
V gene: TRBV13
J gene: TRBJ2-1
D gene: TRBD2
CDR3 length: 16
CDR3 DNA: TGTGCCAGCAGCGAACTCACGGGACTAGCCTACAATGAGCAGTTCTTC
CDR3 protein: CASSELTGLAYNEQFF

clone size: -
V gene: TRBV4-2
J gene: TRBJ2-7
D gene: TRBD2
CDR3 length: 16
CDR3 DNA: TGTGCCAGCAGCCAAGAAACTAGCGGGGGGCCCTACGAGCAGTACTTC
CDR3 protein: CASSQETSGGPYEQYF

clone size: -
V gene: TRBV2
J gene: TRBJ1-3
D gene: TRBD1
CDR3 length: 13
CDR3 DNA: TGTGCCAGCAGTTTGGACAGGGGAAACACCATATATTTT
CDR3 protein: CASSLDRGNTIYF

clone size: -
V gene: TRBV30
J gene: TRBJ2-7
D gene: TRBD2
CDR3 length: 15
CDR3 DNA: TGTGCCTGGAGTAAGAAAGCGGGGGGGCCCTACGAGCAGTACTTC
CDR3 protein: CAWSKKAGGPYEQYF

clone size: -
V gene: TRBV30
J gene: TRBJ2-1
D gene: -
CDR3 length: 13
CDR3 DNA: TGTGCCTGGAAGCCAGGGCCCTACAATGAGCAGTTCTTC
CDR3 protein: CAWKPGPYNEQFF

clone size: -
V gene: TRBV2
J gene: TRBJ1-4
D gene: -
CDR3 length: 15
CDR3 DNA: TGTGCCAGCAGTGAATCGGGGGGCAGTTTAGAAAAACTGTTTTTT
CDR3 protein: CASSESGGSLEKLFF

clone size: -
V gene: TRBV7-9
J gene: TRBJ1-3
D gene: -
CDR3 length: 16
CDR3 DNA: TGTGCCAGCAGCTTAAAAGGGCAGGGGAAGGAGAACACCATATATTTT
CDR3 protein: CASSLKGQGKENTIYF

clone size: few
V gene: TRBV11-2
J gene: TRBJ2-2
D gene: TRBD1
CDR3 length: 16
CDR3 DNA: TGTGCCAGCAGCTTAAGACAGGGGCGGAACACCGGGGAGCTGTTTTTT
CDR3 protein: CASSLRQGRNTGELFF

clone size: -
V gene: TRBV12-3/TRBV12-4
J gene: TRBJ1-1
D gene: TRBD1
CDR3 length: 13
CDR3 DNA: TGTGCCAGCAGTTCAACAGGGGGCACTGAAGCTTTCTTT
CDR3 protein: CASSSTGGTEAFF

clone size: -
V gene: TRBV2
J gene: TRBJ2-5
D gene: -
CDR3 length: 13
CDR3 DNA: TGTGCCAGCAGTGTCGCAGATTCAGAGACCCAGTACTTC
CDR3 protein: CASSVADSETQYF

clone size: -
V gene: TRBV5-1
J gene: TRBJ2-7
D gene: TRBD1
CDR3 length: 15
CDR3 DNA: TGCGCCAGCAGCGCCGTTCAGGGGGCTGACGGCGAGCAGTACTTC
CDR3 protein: CASSAVQGADGEQYF

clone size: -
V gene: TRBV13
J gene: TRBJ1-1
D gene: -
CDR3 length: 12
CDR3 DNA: TGTGCCAGCAAGAACTTTGGATCCGGGGCTTTCTTT
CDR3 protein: CASKNFGSGAFF

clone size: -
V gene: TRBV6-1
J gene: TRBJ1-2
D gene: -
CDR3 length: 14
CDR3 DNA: TGTGCCAGCAGTGAAGTGCGGGCCGCCTATGGCTACACCTTC
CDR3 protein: CASSEVRAAYGYTF

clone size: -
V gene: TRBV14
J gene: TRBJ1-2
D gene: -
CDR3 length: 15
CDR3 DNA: TGTGCCAGCAGCCAAGGCAGGAGGGGTCCCCATGGCTACACCTTC
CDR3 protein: CASSQGRRGPHGYTF

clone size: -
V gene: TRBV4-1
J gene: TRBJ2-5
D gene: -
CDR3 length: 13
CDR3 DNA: TGCGCCAGCAGCCGCGGACAGCAAGAGACCCAGTACTTC
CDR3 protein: CASSRGQQETQYF

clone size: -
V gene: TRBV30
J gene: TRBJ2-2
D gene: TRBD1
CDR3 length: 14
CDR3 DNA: TGTGCCTGGGAGACAGGGACGAACACCGGGGAGCTGTTTTTT
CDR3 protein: CAWETGTNTGELFF

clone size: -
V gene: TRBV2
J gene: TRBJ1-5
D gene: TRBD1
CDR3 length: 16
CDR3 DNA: TGTGCCAGCAGTGAAGGGGGGACAGGGCCCAATCAGCCCCAGCATTTT
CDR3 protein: CASSEGGTGPNQPQHF

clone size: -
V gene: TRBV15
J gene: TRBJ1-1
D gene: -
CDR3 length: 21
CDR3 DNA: TGTGCCACCAGCAGCCCCCGAAGGGCTCCTTGGGGTGTTGTAGCGGACACTGAAGCTTTCTTT
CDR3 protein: CATSSPRRAPWGVVADTEAFF

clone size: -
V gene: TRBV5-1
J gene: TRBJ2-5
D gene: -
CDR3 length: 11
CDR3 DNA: TGCGCCAGCAGCCTAAGCGAGACCCAGTACTTC
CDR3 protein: CASSLSETQYF

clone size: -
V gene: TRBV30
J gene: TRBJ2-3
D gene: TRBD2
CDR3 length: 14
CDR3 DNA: TGTGCCTGGAGTATAGCGGGGCGCACAGATACGCAGTATTTT
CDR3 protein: CAWSIAGRTDTQYF

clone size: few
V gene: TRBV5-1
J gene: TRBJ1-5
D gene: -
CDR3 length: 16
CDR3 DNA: TGCGCCAGCAGCTTGGGGGGACTGGGAACTTATCAGCCCCAGCATTTT
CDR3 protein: CASSLGGLGTYQPQHF

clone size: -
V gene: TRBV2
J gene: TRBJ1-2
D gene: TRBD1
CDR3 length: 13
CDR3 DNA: TGTGCCAGCAGCCGACAGGGGAACTATGGCTACACCTTC
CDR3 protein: CASSRQGNYGYTF

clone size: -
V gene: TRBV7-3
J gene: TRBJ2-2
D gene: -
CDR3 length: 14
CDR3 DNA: TGTGCCAGCAGCTTGGCAGGAAACACCGGGGAGCTGTTTTTT
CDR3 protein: CASSLAGNTGELFF

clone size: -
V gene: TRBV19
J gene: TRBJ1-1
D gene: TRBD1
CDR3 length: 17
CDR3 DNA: TGTGCCAGTACTCCCACCCCGGACAGGGCGTGGGGCACTGAAGCTTTCTTT
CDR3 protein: CASTPTPDRAWGTEAFF

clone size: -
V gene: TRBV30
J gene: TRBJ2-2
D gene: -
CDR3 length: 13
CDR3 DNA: TGTGCCTGGAGTGGATATGAGGTCGGGGAGCTGTTTTTT
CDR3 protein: CAWSGYEVGELFF

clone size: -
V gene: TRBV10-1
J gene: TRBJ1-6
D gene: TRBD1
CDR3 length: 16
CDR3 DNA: TGCGCCAATACCCTCGGACAGGGGATGGAGAATTCACCCCTCCACTTT
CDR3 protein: CANTLGQGMENSPLHF

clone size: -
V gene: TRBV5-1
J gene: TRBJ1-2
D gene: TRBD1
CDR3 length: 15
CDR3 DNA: TGCGCCAGCAGCTTGGGGGGACAGGGGATCTATGGCTACACCTTC
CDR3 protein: CASSLGGQGIYGYTF

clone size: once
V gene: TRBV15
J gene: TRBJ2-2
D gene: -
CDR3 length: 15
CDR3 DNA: TGTGCCACCAGCAGAGATCGTCCCGGAGCCGGGGAGCTGTTTTTT
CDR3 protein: CATSRDRPGAGELFF

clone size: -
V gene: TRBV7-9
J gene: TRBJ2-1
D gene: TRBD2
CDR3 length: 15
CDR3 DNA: TGTGCCAGCAGCTGGGGGGGAAACCCCTACAATGAGCAGTTCTTC
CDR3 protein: CASSWGGNPYNEQFF

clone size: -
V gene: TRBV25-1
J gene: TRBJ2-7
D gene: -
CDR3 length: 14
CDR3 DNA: TGTGCCACAGCTAGGCCCTCTCCTATTGACGAGCAGTACTTC
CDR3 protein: CATARPSPIDEQYF

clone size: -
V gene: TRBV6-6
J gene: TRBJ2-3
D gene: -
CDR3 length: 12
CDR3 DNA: TGTGCCAGCAGTCCAACAAGAGATACGCAGTATTTT
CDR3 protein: CASSPTRDTQYF